The 15 T cell receptor beta chains presented below share a single source sample, sequenced in a study of control samples from healthy donors and cancer patients. Data came from immunoSEQ multiplex PCR; TCRdb stores just in-frame clones and leaves some out. The sample carries around 82,000 clones, more than 70% recorded once. The source material was blood. The receptors here all came from a man aged 45-65 years in good health.

The chain's CDR3 is CAWSVLDTGELFF. The CDR3 nucleotides read TGTGCCTGGAGTGTACTGGACACCGGGGAGCTGTTTTTT. The V and J genes are TRBV30 and TRBJ2-2; unclear D gene. Germline V CDR1 and CDR2: GTSNPN, SVGIG (reference sequence). CDR3 length equals 13 residues. The V end lost 0 bases, the J end lost 3 bases, and 5 bases lay between the germline ends.

The V call is TRBV28, the J call TRBJ1-6, with D uncertain. Trimming stripped 6 bases from V and 10 bases from J, with 16 bases between. Germline-derived CDR1 and CDR2 are MDHEN and SYDVKM. The CDR3 is made up of 14 amino acids. CDR3 in DNA: TGTGCCAGCAGGTCCCAAAAAATGACCTCACCCCTCCACTTT. Translated: CASRSQKMTSPLHF.

V is TRBV12-3 or TRBV12-4 and J is TRBJ2-5; no firm D call. This CDR3 has 11 residues. Between the trimmed V and J ends, which lost 3 bases and 8 bases, there was a span of 7 bases. The CDR3 nucleotides read TGTGCCAGCAGTTTGCTGGGCACCCAGTACTTC. Amino acid sequence: CASSLLGTQYF.

V usage is TRBV6-5 and J usage is TRBJ1-2; D gene unclear. Germline-derived CDR1 and CDR2 are MNHEY and SVGAGI. V lost 4 bases, J lost 8 bases, and 17 bases lay in between. CDR3 length: 14 residues. Written as DNA, the CDR3 is TGTGCCAGCAGTTTCAGTCCCTCTATTGAAGGCTACACCTTC. It translates to CASSFSPSIEGYTF.

The CDR3: CSARDWAGTFF. Here the CDR3 DNA reads TGCAGTGCTAGAGATTGGGCAGGGACTTTCTTT. This chain uses TRBV20-1 with TRBJ1-1; perhaps TRBD1 as D (5 bases). Germline CDR1 reads DFQATT; CDR2 reads SNEGSKA (reference sequence). Trimming stripped 0 bases from V and 12 bases from J, with 11 bases between. This CDR3 spans 11 amino acids.

This chain connects TRBV27 to TRBJ2-7; D is uncertain. Trimming stripped 3 bases from V and 7 bases from J, with 13 bases between. This CDR3 contains 13 residues. In germline, CDR1 is MNHEY, CDR2 SMNVEV (reference sequence). The CDR3 is CASSFRSYGEQYF. The CDR3 coding sequence is TGTGCCAGCAGTTTCAGGTCCTACGGAGAGCAGTACTTC.

This clone is a singleton in its sample. This chain connects TRBV2 to TRBJ2-5; TRBD1 is a possible D gene (5 bases). In germline, CDR1 is SNHLY, CDR2 FYNNEI. V shed 7 bases and J shed 4 bases, with 10 bases lying between them. This CDR3 comprises 12 residues. The CDR3 sequence is CASTRQPETQYF. As DNA, the CDR3 is TGTGCCAGCACCCGACAGCCAGAGACCCAGTACTTC.

A few counts support this clone. The V call is TRBV14, the J call TRBJ1-3; TRBD1 is a possible D gene (5 bases). The germline V gene encodes CDR1 SGHDN and CDR2 FVKESK. V was shortened by 1 base and J by 0 bases, with 13 bases between the two germline ends. The CDR3 runs 17 residues. The CDR3, as DNA: TGTGCCAGCAGCCAAGGTGGGACTCCATACTCTGGAAACACCATATATTTT. Amino acids: CASSQGGTPYSGNTIYF.

The J gene is TRBJ2-5, the V gene TRBV18; 8 bases align to TRBD2. J gave up 1 base and V 2 bases, and 3 bases lay outside the gene matches. This CDR3 has 15 residues. CDR1 is KGHSH, CDR2 LQKENI, per germline. CDR3 nucleotide sequence: TGTGCCAGCTCACCAACAGCGGGGGTCCAAGAGACCCAGTACTTC. Translated: CASSPTAGVQETQYF.

The chain couples TRBV6-1 to TRBJ1-1; D remains ambiguous. V was cut by 1 base and J by 1 base, with 10 bases left in between. Germline V gene data show CDR1 as MNHNS and CDR2 as SASEGT. This CDR3 contains 15 residues. The CDR3 loop is CASSEGMNWNTEAFF. The CDR3 nucleotides are TGTGCCAGCAGTGAAGGAATGAATTGGAACACTGAAGCTTTCTTT.

The V and J genes are TRBV19 and TRBJ1-2; D is unclear. The CDR3 length is 13 residues. CDR1 is LNHDA and CDR2 is SQIVND in the germline V gene (reference sequence). V was shortened by 1 base and J by 9 bases, with 12 bases between the two germline ends. As DNA, the CDR3 is TGTGCCAGTAGTATAGGACTGGCCTCTAGCTACACCTTC. It yields the protein CASSIGLASSYTF.

This clone was seen a handful of times. The J gene is TRBJ2-1, the V gene TRBV24-1, with D maybe TRBD2 (5 bases). CDR3 length: 16 residues. V shed 3 bases and J shed 9 bases, with 20 bases lying between them. The V gene's germline CDR1 is KGHDR and CDR2 SFDVKD. The CDR3 sequence: CATSDPGESVRLEQFF. CDR3 in DNA: TGTGCCACCAGTGATCCCGGGGAATCAGTGCGTCTTGAGCAGTTCTTC.

The rearrangement joins TRBV10-3 to TRBJ2-2; 10 bases agree with TRBD1. After removal of 7 bases from V and 7 bases from J, the junction contained 6 bases not matched to a gene. The CDR3 has 14 amino acids. Germline V gene data show CDR1 as ENHRY and CDR2 as SYGVKD. The CDR3 is CAINPDRGIGELFF. The CDR3 region has the DNA TGTGCCATCAACCCGGACAGGGGGATCGGGGAGCTGTTTTTT.

The gene calls are TRBV10-3 and TRBJ2-1, with TRBD1 as a possible D gene (6 bases). CDR1 is ENHRY, CDR2 SYGVKD, per germline. This CDR3 has 15 residues. V was cut by 5 bases and J by 0 bases, with 11 bases left in between. The CDR3 loop is CAISTGMTSYNEQFF. The CDR3 DNA is TGTGCCATCAGTACAGGGATGACCTCCTACAATGAGCAGTTCTTC.

The genes are TRBV12-5 and TRBJ1-1; TRBD1 agrees at 8 bases. The germline V gene encodes CDR1 LGHNT and CDR2 FRNRAP. CDR3 size: 11 residues. With V trimmed by 5 bases and J by 11 bases, 4 bases remained unmatched. Here the CDR3 reads CASGRQGTAFF. The CDR3 DNA reads as TGTGCTAGTGGTCGACAGGGGACGGCTTTCTTT.